The 4 T cell receptor beta chains presented below share a single source sample, sequenced in a study of blood T cell repertoires in COVID-19. The data were produced by immunoSEQ multiplex PCR, yet TCRdb's version contains in-frame clones alone and is incomplete. The sample includes some 100,000 clones, about four fifths seen only once; the top ten take more than 9%. The sample was peripheral blood. These receptors were collected from a human donor in a cohort sampled during active COVID-19.

CDR3 DNA: TGTGCCAGCAGTTTAAGTCCACGAAAAGCGTGGTGGGATGAGCAGTTCTTC. Translation gives CASSLSPRKAWWDEQFF. The rearrangement uses TRBV27 and TRBJ2-1; D not resolved. The CDR3 extends over 17 amino acids. The germline V gene encodes CDR1 MNHEY and CDR2 SMNVEV (reference sequence). Trimming took 2 bases from V and 8 from J, leaving 22 bases between them.

The chain recombines TRBV3-1 (or the pseudogene TRBV3-2) with TRBJ2-5, with 9 bases identical to TRBD2. This CDR3 spans 16 amino acids. From germline, CDR1 is LGHDT and CDR2 YNNKEL (reference sequence). J gave up 6 bases and V 4 bases, and 12 bases lay outside the gene matches. In nucleotides, the CDR3 is TGTGCCAGCAGCCCCACTAGCGGGCCCCTGATGAAGACCCAGTACTTC. It yields the protein CASSPTSGPLMKTQYF.

The V gene is TRBV9, the J gene TRBJ2-7; 11 nucleotides agree with TRBD1. J lost 2 bases, V lost 2 bases, and 3 bases had no gene match. Germline CDR1 SGDLS, CDR2 YYNGEE. This CDR3 contains 15 residues. In nucleotides, the CDR3 is TGTGCCAGCAGCGTCGGGGGACAGGGGGCCTACGAGCAGTACTTC. Protein sequence: CASSVGGQGAYEQYF.

The table lists this clone with a few counts. The rearrangement uses TRBV7-2 and TRBJ2-7; 7 bases are a match to TRBD1. This CDR3 is built from 14 residues. The V gene end was trimmed by 3 bases and the J gene end by 5 bases; junction bases not matched to a gene: 7. From germline, CDR1 is SGHTA and CDR2 FQGNSA. The CDR3 nucleotides are TGTGCCAGCAGCTTGAAGGGGGCGCCGGACGAGCAGTACTTC. This codes for CASSLKGAPDEQYF. Complete variable domain (other parts from reference TRBV7-2 and TRBJ2-7): GAGVSQSPSNKVTEKGKDVELRCDPISGHTALYWYRQSLGQGLEFLIYFQGNSAPDKSGLPSDRFSAERTGGSVSTLTIQRTQQEDSAVYLCASSLKGAPDEQYFGPGTRLTVT.